This note documents a single T cell receptor (beta chain) sequence. Its antigen is not known. This record comes from a study of T cell repertoires in ileal Crohn's disease. Study-level information: Postoperative therapy was given to about half: roughly 11 thiopurines, roughly 18 anti-TNF agents. Study-wide results and limits: Sorted CD8 T cells held more high-frequency clones than CD4.

Some clones are missing from TCRdb's copy, which holds only in-frame ones; the method was immunoSEQ multiplex PCR. The sample carries around 8,600 clones, around 80% recorded once. This CDR3 is built from 15 residues. Germline CDR1 and CDR2: SGHRS and YFSETQ. Trimming stripped 4 bases from V and 6 bases from J, with 17 bases between. Included were adult ileal or ileocolonic Crohn's patients indicated for ileocolonic resection. The receptor comes from an adult with Crohn's disease. The sequenced sample consisted of ileal tissue. The rearrangement joins TRBV5-1 to TRBJ2-1; maybe TRBD2 (6 bases). The CDR3 DNA follows: TGCGCCAGCAGCCCGCCCGGAGCGGGTGGCAATGAGCAGTTCTTC. It codes for CASSPPGAGGNEQFF.